The present entry profiles one T cell receptor (beta chain) with its context. This sample was taken from a study of T cell responses to AZD1222 COVID-19 vaccine. Using immunoSEQ multiplex PCR, the repertoire was profiled, and TCRdb retains in-frame clones only, with some absent. The data hold approximately 150,000 clones, with about 91% observed a single time. The CDR3 runs to 16 residues. Unmatched junction bases numbered 7, after V lost 4 bases and J lost 1 base. The germline V gene has CDR1 LGHDT and CDR2 YNNKEL (reference sequence). The clonotype comes from an adult who received the AZD1222 COVID-19 vaccine. This chain connects TRBV3-1 (or the pseudogene TRBV3-2) to TRBJ1-1, with TRBD1 matching over 9 bases. The input for sequencing was peripheral blood, taken 28 days after the second AZD1222 dose. This CDR3 is CASSRLPGQGNTEAFF. CDR3 nucleotide sequence: TGTGCCAGCAGCCGCCTCCCGGGACAGGGGAACACTGAAGCTTTCTTT.